This T cell receptor (beta chain) was identified in a study of T cell responses to AZD1222 COVID-19 vaccine. Study-wide results and limits: Repertoire sampling occurred only after the peak T cell response. Spike-wide coverage was observed for vaccine-associated CD4 TCRs, with dominant responses at 160-218 and 743-854. Clonal diversity was possibly underestimated, and white British individuals and females predominated among donors. When two AZD1222 doses had been given, Spike-specific TCR breadth and depth rose.

A note on this clone: Its antigen is as yet unknown.

Using immunoSEQ multiplex PCR, the repertoire was profiled, and TCRdb retains in-frame clones only, with some absent. The sample holds around 67,000 clones, 84% seen once. Germline V gene data show CDR1 as SGHAT and CDR2 as FQDESV (reference sequence). Losses at the gene ends were 3 bases for V and 4 bases for J; bases not matched to a gene: 7. The CDR3 is made up of 16 amino acids. The specimen comprised peripheral blood, sampled on day 0 of AZD1222 vaccination. The receptor's source is an adult in good health. The chain links TRBV11-1 to TRBJ2-2, with 8 bases fitting TRBD2. CDR3 nucleotides: TGTGCCAGCAGCTTCTTAGCGGGGCGAATCACCGGGGAGCTGTTTTTT. It encodes CASSFLAGRITGELFF.